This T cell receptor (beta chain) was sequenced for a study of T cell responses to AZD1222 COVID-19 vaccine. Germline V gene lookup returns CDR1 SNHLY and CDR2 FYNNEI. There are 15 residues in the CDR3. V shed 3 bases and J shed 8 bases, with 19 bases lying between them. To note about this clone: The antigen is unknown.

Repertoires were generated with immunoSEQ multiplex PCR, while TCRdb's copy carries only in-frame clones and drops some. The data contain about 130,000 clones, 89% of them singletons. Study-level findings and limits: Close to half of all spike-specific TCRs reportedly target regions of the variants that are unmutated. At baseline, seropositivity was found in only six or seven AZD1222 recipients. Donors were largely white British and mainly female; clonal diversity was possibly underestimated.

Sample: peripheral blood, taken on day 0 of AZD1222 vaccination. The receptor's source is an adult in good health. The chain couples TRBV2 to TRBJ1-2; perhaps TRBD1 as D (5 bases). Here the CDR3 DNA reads TGTGCCAGCAGTGACGCGCTTCGGGGGGTCTGGGGCTACACCTTC. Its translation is CASSDALRGVWGYTF.